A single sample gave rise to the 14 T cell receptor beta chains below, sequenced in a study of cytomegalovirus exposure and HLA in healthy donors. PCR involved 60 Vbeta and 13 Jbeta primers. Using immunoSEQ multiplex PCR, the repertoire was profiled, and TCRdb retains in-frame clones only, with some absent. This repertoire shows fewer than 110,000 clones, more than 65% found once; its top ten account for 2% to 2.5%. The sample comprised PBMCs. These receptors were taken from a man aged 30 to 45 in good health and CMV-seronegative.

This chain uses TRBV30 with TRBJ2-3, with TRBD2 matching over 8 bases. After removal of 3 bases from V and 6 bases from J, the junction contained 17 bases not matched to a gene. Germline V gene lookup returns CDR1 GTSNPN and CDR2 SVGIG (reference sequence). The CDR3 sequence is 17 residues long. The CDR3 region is CAWSRPQGTRGADTQYF. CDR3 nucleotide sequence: TGTGCCTGGAGCCGACCTCAGGGGACTAGAGGGGCGGATACGCAGTATTTT.

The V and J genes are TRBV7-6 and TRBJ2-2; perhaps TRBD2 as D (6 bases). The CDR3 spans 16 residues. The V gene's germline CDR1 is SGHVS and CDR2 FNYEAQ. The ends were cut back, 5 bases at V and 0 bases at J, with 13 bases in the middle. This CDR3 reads CASSRGVGTNTGELFF. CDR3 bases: TGTGCCAGCAGCCGCGGGGTGGGTACGAACACCGGGGAGCTGTTTTTT. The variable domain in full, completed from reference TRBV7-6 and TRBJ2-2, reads GAGVSQSPRYKVTKRGQDVALRCDPISGHVSLYWYRQALGQGPEFLTYFNYEAQQDKSGLPNDRFSAERPEGSISTLTIQRTEQRDSAMYRCASSRGVGTNTGELFFGEGSRLTVL.

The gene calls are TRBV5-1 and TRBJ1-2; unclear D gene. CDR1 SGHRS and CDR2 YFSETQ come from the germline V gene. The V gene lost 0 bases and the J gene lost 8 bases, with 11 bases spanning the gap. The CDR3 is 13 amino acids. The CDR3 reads CASSLDVHLGYTF. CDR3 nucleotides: TGCGCCAGCAGCTTGGATGTCCATTTGGGCTACACCTTC.

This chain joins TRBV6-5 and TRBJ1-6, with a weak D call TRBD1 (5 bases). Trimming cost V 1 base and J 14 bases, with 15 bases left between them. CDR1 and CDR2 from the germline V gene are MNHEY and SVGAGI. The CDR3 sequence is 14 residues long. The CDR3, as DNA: TGTGCCAGCAGTTACTTCCACCTGACAGCCGCCCTCCACTTT. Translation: CASSYFHLTAALHF.

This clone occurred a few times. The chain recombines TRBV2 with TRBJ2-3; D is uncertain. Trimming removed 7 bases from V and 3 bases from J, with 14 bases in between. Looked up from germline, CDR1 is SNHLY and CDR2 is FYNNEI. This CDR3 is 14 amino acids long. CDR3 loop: CASTATGGTDTQYF. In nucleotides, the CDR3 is TGTGCCAGCACGGCAACGGGTGGGACAGATACGCAGTATTTT.

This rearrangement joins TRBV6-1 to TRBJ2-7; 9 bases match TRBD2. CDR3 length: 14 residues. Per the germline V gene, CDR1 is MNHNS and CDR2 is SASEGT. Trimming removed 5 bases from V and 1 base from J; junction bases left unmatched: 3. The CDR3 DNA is TGTGCCAGCAGTTGGCGGGAGGGTTCCTACGAGCAGTACTTC. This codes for CASSWREGSYEQYF.

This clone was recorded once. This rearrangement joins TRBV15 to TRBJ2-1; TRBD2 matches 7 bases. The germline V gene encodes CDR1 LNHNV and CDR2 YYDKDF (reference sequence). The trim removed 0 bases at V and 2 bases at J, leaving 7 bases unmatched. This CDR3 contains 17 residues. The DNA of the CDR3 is TGTGCCACCAGCAGAGATGGGGCTAGCGGAGCCTACAATGAGCAGTTCTTC. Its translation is CATSRDGASGAYNEQFF.

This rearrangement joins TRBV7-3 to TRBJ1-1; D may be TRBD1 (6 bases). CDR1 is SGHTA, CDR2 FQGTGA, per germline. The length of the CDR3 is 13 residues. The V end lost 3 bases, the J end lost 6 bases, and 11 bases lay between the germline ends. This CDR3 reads CASSLVAGAEAFF. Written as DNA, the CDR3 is TGTGCCAGCAGCTTGGTGGCAGGGGCTGAAGCTTTCTTT.

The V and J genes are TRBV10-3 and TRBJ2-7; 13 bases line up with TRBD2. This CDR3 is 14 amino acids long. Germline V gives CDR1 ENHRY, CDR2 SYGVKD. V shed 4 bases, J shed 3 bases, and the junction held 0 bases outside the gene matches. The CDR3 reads CAISGTSGGYEQYF. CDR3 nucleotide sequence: TGTGCCATCAGTGGGACTAGCGGGGGCTACGAGCAGTACTTC.

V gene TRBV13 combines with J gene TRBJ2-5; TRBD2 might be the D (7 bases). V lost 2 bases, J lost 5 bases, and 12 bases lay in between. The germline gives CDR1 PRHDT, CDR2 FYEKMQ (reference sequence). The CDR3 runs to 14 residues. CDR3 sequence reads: CASSLRGRGETQYF. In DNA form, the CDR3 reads TGTGCCAGCAGCTTACGGGGGAGGGGGGAGACCCAGTACTTC.

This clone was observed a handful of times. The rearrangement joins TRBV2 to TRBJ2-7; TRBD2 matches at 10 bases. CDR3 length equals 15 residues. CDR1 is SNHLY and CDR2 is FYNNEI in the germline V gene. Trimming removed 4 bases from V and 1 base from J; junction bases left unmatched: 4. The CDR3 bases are TGTGCCAGCAGTGCCGTAGCGGGAGGATCCTACGAGCAGTACTTC. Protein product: CASSAVAGGSYEQYF. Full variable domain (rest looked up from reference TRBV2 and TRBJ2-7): EPEVTQTPSHQVTQMGQEVILRCVPISNHLYFYWYRQILGQKVEFLVSFYNNEISEKSEIFDDQFSVERPDGSNFTLKIRSTKLEDSAMYFCASSAVAGGSYEQYFGPGTRLTVT.

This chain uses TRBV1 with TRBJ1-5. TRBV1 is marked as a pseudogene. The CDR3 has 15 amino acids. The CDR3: CTSSHPGGHNQPQHF. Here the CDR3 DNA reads TGCACCAGCAGCCACCCCGGGGGGCATAATCAGCCCCAGCATTTT.

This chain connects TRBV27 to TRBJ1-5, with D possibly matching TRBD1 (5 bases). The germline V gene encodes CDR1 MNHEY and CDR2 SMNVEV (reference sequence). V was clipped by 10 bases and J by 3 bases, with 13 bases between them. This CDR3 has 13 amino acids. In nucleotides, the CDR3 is TGTGCCATCGGGGGACGGCACAATCAGCCCCAGCATTTT. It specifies CAIGGRHNQPQHF.

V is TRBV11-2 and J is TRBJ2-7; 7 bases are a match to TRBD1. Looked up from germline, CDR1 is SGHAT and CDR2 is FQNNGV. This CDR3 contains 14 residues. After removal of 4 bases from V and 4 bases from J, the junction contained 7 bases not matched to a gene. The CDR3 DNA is TGTGCCAGCAGCTCGGTGACAGGGTTTTACGAGCAGTACTTC. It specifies CASSSVTGFYEQYF.